The clone carrying this TCR beta chain was counted only a few times. Using two-round multiplex PCR, the authors amplified TCR beta CDR3 from genomic DNA. Primers (each specific to one TRBV or TRBJ gene) were used in first-round PCR. MiXCR, run by TCRdb on the multiplex PCR reads, gives a single entry per CDR3 protein. This sample has about 26,000 distinct CDR3 sequences, with approximately 29% found just once. The data originate from a study of prognosis after radiotherapy for stage I lung cancer. The source is a donor of 50 years or more with non-small cell lung cancer. Sequencing was performed on PBMCs, taken before or after stereotactic body radiation therapy (not recorded which).

CDR3 bases: TGTGCCAGCTCACCCGGGTCAGGGGTCCCTGAAGCTTTCTTT. Translated: CASSPGSGVPEAFF. This chain joins TRBV18 and TRBJ1-1; D perhaps matches TRBD1 (6 bases). The germline V gene encodes CDR1 KGHSH and CDR2 LQKENI. V shed 3 bases and J shed 6 bases, with 14 bases lying between them. The CDR3 is 14 residues long.